Listed here are 10 T cell receptor beta chains from one sample, sequenced in a study of blood T cell repertoires in COVID-19. The protocol was immunoSEQ multiplex PCR, while the TCRdb copy is restricted to in-frame clones and leaves out a portion. The table lists hundreds of thousands of clones, roughly 88% of them singletons, with 0.95% to 1.5% in the top ten. The sequenced sample was PBMCs or T cells enriched from blood (not recorded which). The receptors were gathered from a woman aged 40 to 50 with acute COVID-19.

The rearrangement uses TRBV2 and TRBJ2-1; D gene ambiguous. Germline V lookup: CDR1 SNHLY, CDR2 FYNNEI. V lost 5 bases to trimming and J lost 4 bases, with 15 bases between them. This CDR3 is 15 amino acids long. This CDR3 is CASSTPITWYNEQFF. The CDR3 DNA sequence: TGTGCCAGCAGTACCCCTATAACCTGGTACAATGAGCAGTTCTTC.

V usage is TRBV5-1 and J usage is TRBJ1-2; D unclear. CDR1 SGHRS and CDR2 YFSETQ come from the germline V gene. This CDR3 has 12 residues. V shed 4 bases and J shed 3 bases, with 7 bases lying between them. In DNA form, the CDR3 reads TGCGCCAGCAGCCTAGACTACTATGGCTACACCTTC. Residues: CASSLDYYGYTF.

The V call is TRBV21-1, the J call TRBJ1-2; TRBD1 was called by the table and not checked on the DNA. TRBV21-1 is an annotated pseudogene. There are 15 residues in the CDR3. CDR3 nucleotide sequence: TGTGCCAGCAGCTTAAAGGAGGACAGTTGGGGAGGCTACACCTTC. Protein sequence: CASSLKEDSWGGYTF.

This chain connects TRBV5-1 to TRBJ2-1, with 9 nucleotides matching TRBD1. Germline V gives CDR1 SGHRS, CDR2 YFSETQ. The CDR3 length is 15 residues. V trimming: 0 bases; J trimming: 4 bases; junction bases outside the gene matches: 2. The CDR3 DNA reads as TGCGCCAGCAGCTTGGGGGACAGGGATTACAATGAGCAGTTCTTC. Its protein is CASSLGDRDYNEQFF.

The chain employs TRBV28 and TRBJ2-5; 8 nucleotides agree with TRBD1. V was clipped by 3 bases and J by 4 bases; unmatched bases: 16. The length of the CDR3 is 18 residues. Germline values: CDR1 MDHEN, CDR2 SYDVKM. The CDR3 DNA is TGTGCCAGCAGTTTTTTAGGCGCAGGGGGCTCTTTTGGAGAGACCCAGTACTTC. Translated: CASSFLGAGGSFGETQYF.

The chain is built from TRBV7-8 and TRBJ2-2, with a weak D call TRBD2 (7 bases). V was pared by 1 base and J by 5 bases, with 14 bases between. Per the germline V gene, CDR1 is SGHVS and CDR2 is FQNEAQ. The CDR3 sequence is 16 residues long. CDR3 sequence (DNA): TGTGCCAGCAGCTTAGTTTGGGGGGGACAAACCGGGGAGCTGTTTTTT. Protein sequence: CASSLVWGGQTGELFF.

The V call is TRBV4-1, the J call TRBJ1-5; 9 bases are shared with TRBD1. J lost 9 bases, V lost 1 base, and 16 bases had no gene match. The length of the CDR3 is 18 residues. CDR1 and CDR2 (germline): MGHRA, YSYEKL. This chain's CDR3 is CASSQGLARTGVTLPQHF. The CDR3 DNA reads as TGCGCCAGCAGCCAAGGCCTGGCCAGGACAGGGGTCACGTTGCCCCAGCATTTT.

The chain links TRBV28 to TRBJ2-7; 10 bases match TRBD1. There are 17 residues in the CDR3. The germline V gene has CDR1 MDHEN and CDR2 SYDVKM. The ends lost 5 bases at V and 3 bases at J; junction bases unmatched: 13. The CDR3 is CASSETGGGRARYEQYF. CDR3 DNA sequence: TGTGCCAGCAGTGAGACAGGGGGCGGAAGGGCCCGCTACGAGCAGTACTTC.

The chain links TRBV28 to TRBJ2-3, with 12 bases fitting TRBD2. J was trimmed by 1 base and V by 4 bases; bases with no gene match: 15. CDR1 is MDHEN and CDR2 is SYDVKM in the germline V gene. The CDR3 sequence is 20 residues long. For the CDR3, the DNA is TGTGCCAGCAGTTCCGTCGCTAGCGGGAGGGATAATTCTGGCACAGATACGCAGTATTTT. It encodes CASSSVASGRDNSGTDTQYF.

The chain has TRBV28 and TRBJ2-7; weak D call: TRBD1 (6 bases). In germline, CDR1 is MDHEN, CDR2 SYDVKM. Between the trimmed V and J ends, which lost 5 bases and 0 bases, there was a span of 14 bases. The CDR3 extends over 15 amino acids. In DNA form, the CDR3 reads TGTGCCAGCAGTCCTCTAACGGGACACTCCTACGAGCAGTACTTC. This sequence encodes CASSPLTGHSYEQYF.